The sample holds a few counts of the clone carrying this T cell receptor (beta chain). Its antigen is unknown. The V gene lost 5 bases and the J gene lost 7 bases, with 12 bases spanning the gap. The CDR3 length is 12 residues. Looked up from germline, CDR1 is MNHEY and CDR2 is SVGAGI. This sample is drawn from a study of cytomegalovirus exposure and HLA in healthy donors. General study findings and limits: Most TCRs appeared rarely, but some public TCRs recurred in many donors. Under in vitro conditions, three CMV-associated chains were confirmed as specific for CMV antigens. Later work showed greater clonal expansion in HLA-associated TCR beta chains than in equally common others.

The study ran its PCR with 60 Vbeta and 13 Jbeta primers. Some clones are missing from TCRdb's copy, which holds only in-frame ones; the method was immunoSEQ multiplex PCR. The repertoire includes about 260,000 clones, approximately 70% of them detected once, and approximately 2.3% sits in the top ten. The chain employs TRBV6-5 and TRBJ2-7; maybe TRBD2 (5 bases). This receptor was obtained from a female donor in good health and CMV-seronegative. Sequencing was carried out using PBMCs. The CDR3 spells CASSPDTGEQYF. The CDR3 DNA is TGTGCCAGCAGTCCCGACACGGGGGAGCAGTACTTC.